This T cell receptor (beta chain) was recorded in a study of blood T cell repertoires in COVID-19. Study details: Samples representing acute and convalescent COVID-19 were sourced from the United States, Italy and Spain. T cells, B-cell-depleted T cells, or PBMCs provided the cDNA or gDNA that served as material.

This CDR3 has 16 amino acids. The V gene's germline CDR1 is MDHEN and CDR2 SYDVKM. Germline trimming cut 2 bases from V and 3 bases from J; bases unmatched to any gene: 10. In the study's own analysis: It was from reference gene primer amplification that nucleated cell counts were estimated. Libraries were prepared by immunoSEQ multiplex PCR; TCRdb keeps only in-frame clonotypes and omits some of them. D and trimming were read from the DNA, whereas the V and J calls and clone size are those reported in that table. This sample has some 100,000 clones; approximately 74% occur once, and the top ten carry around 3.9%. Those enrolled in Seattle joined during active infection and were followed longitudinally afterward.

The receptor comes from a man between 65 and 85 years old with COVID-19, enrolled during active disease. The chain is built from TRBV28 and TRBJ2-7; 7 bases are shared with TRBD2. Sequencing used peripheral blood. This CDR3 is CASSLPGGGKGYEQYF. Written as DNA, the CDR3 is TGTGCCAGCAGTTTACCCGGGGGAGGGAAGGGCTACGAGCAGTACTTC.